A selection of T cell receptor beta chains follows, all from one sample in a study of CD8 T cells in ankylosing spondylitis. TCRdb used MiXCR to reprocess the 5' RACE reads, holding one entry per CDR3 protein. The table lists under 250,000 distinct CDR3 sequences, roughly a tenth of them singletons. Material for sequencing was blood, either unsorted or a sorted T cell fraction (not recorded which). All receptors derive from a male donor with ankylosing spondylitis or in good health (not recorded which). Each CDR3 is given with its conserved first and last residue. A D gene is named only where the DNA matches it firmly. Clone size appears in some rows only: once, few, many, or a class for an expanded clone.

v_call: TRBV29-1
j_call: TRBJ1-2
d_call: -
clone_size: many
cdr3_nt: TGCAGCGTTGGCGGGGGAAATGGCTACACCTTC
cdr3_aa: CSVGGGNGYTF

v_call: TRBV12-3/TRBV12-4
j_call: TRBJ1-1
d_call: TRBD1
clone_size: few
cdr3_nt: TGTGCCAGCAGTTTGGCAGCCGACAGGGAGAGGGAACGTACTGAAGCTTTCTTT
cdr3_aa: CASSLAADRERERTEAFF

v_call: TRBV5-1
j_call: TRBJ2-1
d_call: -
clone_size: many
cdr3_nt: TGCGCCAGCAGCTTGGTTCAGGACGCCTACAATGAGCAGTTCTTC
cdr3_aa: CASSLVQDAYNEQFF

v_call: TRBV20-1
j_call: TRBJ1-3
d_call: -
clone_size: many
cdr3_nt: TGCAGTGCTAGAGAGGGACGGTCCTCTGGAAACACCATATATTTT
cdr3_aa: CSAREGRSSGNTIYF

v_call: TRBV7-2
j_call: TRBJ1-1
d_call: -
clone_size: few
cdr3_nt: TGTGCCAGCAGCTCGGGACGGGCCCCTGAAGCTTTCTTT
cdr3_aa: CASSSGRAPEAFF

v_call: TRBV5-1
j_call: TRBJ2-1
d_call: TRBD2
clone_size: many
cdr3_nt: TGCGCCAGCAGCTTGGAAGCGGGAGGCTCCCGGGGGTCCTACAATGAGCAGTTCTTC
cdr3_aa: CASSLEAGGSRGSYNEQFF

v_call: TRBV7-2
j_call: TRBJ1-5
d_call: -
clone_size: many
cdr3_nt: TGTGCCAGCAGCTTACCGGCAGGTGGGGCTAGCAATCAGCCCCAGCATTTT
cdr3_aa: CASSLPAGGASNQPQHF

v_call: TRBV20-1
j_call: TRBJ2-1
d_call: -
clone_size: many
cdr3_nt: TGCAGTGCGCCCCCGATGCCCGCCGGGGGATACTCCTACAATGAGCAGTTCTTC
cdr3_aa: CSAPPMPAGGYSYNEQFF

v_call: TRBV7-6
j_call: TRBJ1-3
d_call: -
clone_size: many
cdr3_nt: TGTGCCAGCAGCCCATTAGACGGACATGGAAACACCATATATTTT
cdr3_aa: CASSPLDGHGNTIYF

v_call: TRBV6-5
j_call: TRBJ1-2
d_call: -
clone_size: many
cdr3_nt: TGTGCCAGCAGTTACCGCGGCGGGGAGGAAGGCTACACCTTC
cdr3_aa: CASSYRGGEEGYTF

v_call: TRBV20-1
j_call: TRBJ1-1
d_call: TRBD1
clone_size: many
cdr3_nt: TGCAGTGCTACCCGGGACAGGGAGACCCAAGCTTTCTTT
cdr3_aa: CSATRDRETQAFF

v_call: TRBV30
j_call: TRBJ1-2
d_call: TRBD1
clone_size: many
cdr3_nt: TGTGCCTGGAGCGAAGACAGGGGGGTTGGCTACACCTTC
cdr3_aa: CAWSEDRGVGYTF

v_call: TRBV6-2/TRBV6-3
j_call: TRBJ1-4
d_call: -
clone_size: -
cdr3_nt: TGTGCCAGCCTCGGATCCCCTAATGAAAAACTGTTTTTT
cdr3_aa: CASLGSPNEKLFF

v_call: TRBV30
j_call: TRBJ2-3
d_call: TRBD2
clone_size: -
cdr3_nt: TGTGCCTGGAGTACTCCGACTAGCGGGGGCCCCAAGGGCACAGATACGCAGTATTTT
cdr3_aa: CAWSTPTSGGPKGTDTQYF

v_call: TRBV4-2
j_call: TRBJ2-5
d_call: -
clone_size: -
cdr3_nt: TGTGCCAGCAGCCAAGCCCTGACCGGGACTGGTCAAATGGAGACCCAGTACTTC
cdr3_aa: CASSQALTGTGQMETQYF

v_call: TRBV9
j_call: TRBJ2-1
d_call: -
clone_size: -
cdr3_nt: TGTGCCAGCAGCGCCCTCGGCGGAGCCATCTACAATGAGCAGTTCTTC
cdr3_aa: CASSALGGAIYNEQFF

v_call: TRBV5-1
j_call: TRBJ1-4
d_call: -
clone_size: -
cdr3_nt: TGCGCCAGCGCCGGGACGGATGAAAAACTGTTTTTT
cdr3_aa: CASAGTDEKLFF

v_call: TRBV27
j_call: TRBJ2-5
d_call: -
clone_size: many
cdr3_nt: TGTGCCAGCAGTTTCGGGTTTGGGCAGGCCCAGACGACCCAGTACTTC
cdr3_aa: CASSFGFGQAQTTQYF